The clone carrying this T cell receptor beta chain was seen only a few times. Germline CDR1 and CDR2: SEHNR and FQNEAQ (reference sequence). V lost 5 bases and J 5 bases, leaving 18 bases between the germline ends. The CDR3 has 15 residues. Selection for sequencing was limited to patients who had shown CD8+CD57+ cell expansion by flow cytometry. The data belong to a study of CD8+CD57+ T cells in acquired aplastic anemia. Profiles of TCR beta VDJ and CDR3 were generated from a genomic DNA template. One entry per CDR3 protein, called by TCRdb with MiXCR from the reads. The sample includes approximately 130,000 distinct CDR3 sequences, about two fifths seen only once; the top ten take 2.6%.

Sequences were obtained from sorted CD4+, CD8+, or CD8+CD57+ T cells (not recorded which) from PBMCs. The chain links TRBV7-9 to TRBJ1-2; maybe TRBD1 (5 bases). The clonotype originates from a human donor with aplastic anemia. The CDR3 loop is CASSPPTGGVYGYTF. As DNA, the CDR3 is TGTGCCAGCAGCCCCCCGACTGGGGGGGTATATGGCTACACCTTC.